This T cell receptor beta chain emerged from a study of cytomegalovirus exposure and HLA in healthy donors. General observations from the study: In a later analysis, productive TCRs from donors in an Asian-associated ancestry cluster reportedly carried fewer N-insertions than the cohort mean. What TCR beta sequences reportedly achieved was accurate prediction of HLA-A and HLA-B alleles in most subjects.

This CDR3 is built from 15 residues. In the PCR, 60 Vbeta and 13 Jbeta primers were used. The protocol was immunoSEQ multiplex PCR, while the TCRdb copy is restricted to in-frame clones and leaves out a portion. The data contain under 250,000 clones, 76% of them seen just once; the ten biggest clones take up 0.63%. With respect to this clone: Its antigen is unknown.

The sequencing input was PBMCs. V and J are TRBV21-1 and TRBJ1-1; the DNA was not compared with TRBD1, the D call given in the table. TRBV21-1 is an annotated pseudogene. This TCR came from a man aged 18-30 years in good health and CMV-seronegative. The DNA for the CDR3 is TGTGCCAGCAGCAAAGCTGGGGGCTTGAACACTGAAGCTTTCTTT. Protein product: CASSKAGGLNTEAFF.